This T cell receptor beta chain was recovered during a study of T-cell reconstitution after alpha-beta-depleted transplantation in children. Unique molecular identifiers were incorporated into the prepared TCRbeta library. TCRdb redid the calling of the PCR reads with MiXCR, one entry per CDR3 protein. The sample shows approximately 500,000 distinct CDR3 sequences, 10% to 13% of them seen only once. Study conclusions and caveats: One year post-transplant, T-cell counts and diversity were largely derived from T cells produced anew. Where alpha-beta T cells came from about two months after transplant was reportedly several hundred expanded graft clones.

This CDR3 has 18 amino acids. The junction had 13 bases not matched to a gene; V was cut back by 5 bases and J by 4 bases. The germline CDR1 and CDR2 sequences are SGHVS and FQNEAQ. In its sample, this clonotype was seen a few times. The antigen is unknown. Sequenced here: PBMCs, sampled before TCRalphabeta/CD19-depleted stem cell transplant. The sequence was obtained from a child aged 2 to 10 with inherited bone marrow failure, due to receive a stem cell transplant. V usage is TRBV7-8 and J usage is TRBJ2-6; 8 positions agree with TRBD1. The CDR3 DNA follows: TGTGCCAGCAGCGAAGGTGAAGACAGGGGTTACGGGGCCAACGTCCTGACTTTC. This encodes CASSEGEDRGYGANVLTF.